This paragraph covers one T cell receptor beta chain sequence. This clone showed up just a few times. Which antigen it targets is not known. Base qualities were left out, and no much larger clone turns up one base away. The CDR3 regions of human TCRbeta chains were subjected to immunosequencing. The source study handled its data this way. Repertoire TCRs were checked for matches against a reference library of SARS-CoV-2-specific TCRs that had been generated using the MIRA antigen-specificity platform. Breadth was defined as the fraction of unique TCRs that were SARS-CoV-2-associated. Depth was defined as the fraction of total T cells that were SARS-CoV-2-associated. Using the MIRA data, each spike-specific TCR was mapped to the spike region that the TCR reacts to and placed in a CD4 or CD8 class. Log10-transformed breadth and depth values were compared by one-way ANOVA with Sidak's multiple comparisons tests. Here the immuneACCESS table is served through TCRdb, limited to in-frame sequences with V and J called. Missing clones are a known gap in these copies; in checked studies unresolved V genes cover under half, and the rest lacks a known reason. That table gives V, J and clone size, and the DNA gave D and trimming. Here the sample has 150,000 to 250,000 clones; approximately 89% occur a single time. The ten most abundant clones make up under 4% of the sample.

The data were obtained in a study of T cell responses to AZD1222 COVID-19 vaccine (dated by TCRdb to about 2021). Background for the entire study: TCR sequencing covered fewer than 250 trial participants: nearly 210 given two doses of AZD1222 and around 26 given two doses of MenACWY control vaccine. Trial participants were enrolled by age into subgroups of 18-55, 56-69 and 70-plus years, and roughly 150, 30 and 60 TCR-sequenced participants, respectively, were included in these subgroups.

Broader findings and caveats from the paper: Spike-specific TCR breadth and depth rose significantly after two AZD1222 doses compared with day 0 and with MenACWY recipients. Nearly half of unique spike-specific TCRs reportedly recognized epitopes outside regions mutated in the B.1.351 and B.1.1.7 variants. Because no day 14 peak-response samples were available, repertoires were characterized only after the peak T cell response. The 56-69-year group was small, and its depth increase did not reach significance, likely because of low power. Conclusions about previously exposed vaccinees are limited, since just a handful of AZD1222 recipients were seropositive for SARS-CoV-2 at baseline. The whole spike protein was spanned by vaccine-associated CD4 TCRs, and dominant responses were seen in regions 160-218 and 743-854. Participants were mostly white British and included more females than males, and it was suggested by the authors that clonal diversity may have been underestimated.

Cut back by 5 bases and 6 bases, the V and J ends lie 16 bases apart. Including cysteine and phenylalanine, the CDR3 has 14 amino acids. Just the 42-base CDR3 DNA is kept, in frame starting at base 1. From a lookup of the germline V gene (reference sequence), CDR1 and CDR2 are SEHNR and FQNEAQ. What the time point label conveys for this sample: about 28 days (+/-7) after the second vaccine dose. AZD1222 recipients whose second dose came at about 4 weeks and those whose second dose came at about 12 weeks were combined into one group, since spike-specific TCR depth and breadth did not differ between the two schedules. Samples from vaccinated people were obtained from the UK trials COV001 and COV002, which included a single-blind randomized controlled phase 2/3 trial of AZD1222 (ChAdOx1 nCoV-19) in healthy adults. Trial participant PBMC samples were collected at day 0 and day 28 after the second dose for TCRbeta chain sequencing.

Sequenced material: peripheral blood, taken 28 days after the second AZD1222 dose. This chain is built from TRBV7-9 and TRBJ1-1, with TRBD1 as a weak D call on 6 bases. This TCR came from an adult who received the AZD1222 COVID-19 vaccine. The nucleotides are TGTGCCAGCAGCACACGACAGGAGTCGGCTGAAGCTTTCTTT. Its product reads: CASSTRQESAEAFF. The CDR3 plus the reference TRBV7-9 and TRBJ1-1 genes for the other parts give the full variable domain: DTGVSQNPRHKITKRGQNVTFRCDPISEHNRLYWYRQTLGQGPEFLTYFQNEAQLEKSRLLSDRFSAERPKGSFSTLEIQRTEQGDSAMYLCASSTRQESAEAFFGQGTRLTVV.